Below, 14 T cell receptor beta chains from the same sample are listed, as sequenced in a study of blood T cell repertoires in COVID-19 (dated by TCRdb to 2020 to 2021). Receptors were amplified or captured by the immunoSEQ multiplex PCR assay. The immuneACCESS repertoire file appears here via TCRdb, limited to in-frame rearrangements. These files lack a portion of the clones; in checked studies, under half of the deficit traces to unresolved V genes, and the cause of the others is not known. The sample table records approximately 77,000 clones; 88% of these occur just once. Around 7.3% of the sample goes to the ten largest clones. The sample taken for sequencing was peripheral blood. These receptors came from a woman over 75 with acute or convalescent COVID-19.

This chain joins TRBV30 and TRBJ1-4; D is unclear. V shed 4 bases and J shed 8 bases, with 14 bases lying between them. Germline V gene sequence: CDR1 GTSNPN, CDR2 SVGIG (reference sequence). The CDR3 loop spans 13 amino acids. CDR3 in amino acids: CAWTKLTGEKLFF. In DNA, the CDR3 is TGTGCCTGGACCAAGTTGACGGGGGAAAAACTGTTTTTT.

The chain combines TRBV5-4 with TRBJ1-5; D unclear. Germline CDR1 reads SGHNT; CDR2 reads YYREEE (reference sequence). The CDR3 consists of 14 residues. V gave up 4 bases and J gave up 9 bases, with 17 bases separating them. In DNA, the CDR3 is TGTGCCAGCAGCCGGCAGGAAGGAATGAGGCCCCAGCATTTT. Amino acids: CASSRQEGMRPQHF. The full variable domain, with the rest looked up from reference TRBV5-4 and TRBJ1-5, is ETGVTQSPTHLIKTRGQQVTLRCSSQSGHNTVSWYQQALGQGPQFIFQYYREEENGRGNFPPRFSGLQFPNYSSELNVNALELDDSALYLCASSRQEGMRPQHFGDGTRLSIL.

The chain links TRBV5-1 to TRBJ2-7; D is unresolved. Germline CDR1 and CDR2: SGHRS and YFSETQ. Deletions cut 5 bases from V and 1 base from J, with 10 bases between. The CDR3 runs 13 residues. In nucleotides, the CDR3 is TGCGCCAGCAGTTTGTTACAGTCCTACGAGCAGTACTTC. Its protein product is CASSLLQSYEQYF.

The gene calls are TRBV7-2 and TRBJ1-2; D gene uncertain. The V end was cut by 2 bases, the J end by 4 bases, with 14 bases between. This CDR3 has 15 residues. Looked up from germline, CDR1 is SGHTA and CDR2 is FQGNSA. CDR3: CASSLLSENPYGYTF. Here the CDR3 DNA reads TGTGCCAGCAGCTTACTATCCGAAAACCCCTATGGCTACACCTTC.

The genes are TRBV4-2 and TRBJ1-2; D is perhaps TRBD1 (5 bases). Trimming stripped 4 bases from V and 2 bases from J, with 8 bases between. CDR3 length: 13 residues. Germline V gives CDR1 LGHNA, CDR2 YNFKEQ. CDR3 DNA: TGTGCCAGCAGCCCTGACAGAAACTATGGCTACACCTTC. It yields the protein CASSPDRNYGYTF.

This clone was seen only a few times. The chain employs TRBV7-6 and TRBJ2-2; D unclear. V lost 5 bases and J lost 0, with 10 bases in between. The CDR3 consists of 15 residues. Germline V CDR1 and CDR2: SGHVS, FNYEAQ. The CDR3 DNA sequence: TGTGCCAGCAGCCTCTCTACCCCGAACACCGGGGAGCTGTTTTTT. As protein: CASSLSTPNTGELFF.

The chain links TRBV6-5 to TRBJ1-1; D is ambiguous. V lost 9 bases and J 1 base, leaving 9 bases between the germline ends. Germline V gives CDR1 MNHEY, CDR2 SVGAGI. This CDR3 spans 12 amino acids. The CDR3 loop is CASRVRNTEAFF. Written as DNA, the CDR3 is TGTGCCAGTAGAGTTAGGAACACTGAAGCTTTCTTT.

In DNA, the CDR3 is TGTGCCTGGTCGACAGGCAGCTCTGGAAACACCATATATTTT. Translated: CAWSTGSSGNTIYF. V and J are TRBV30 and TRBJ1-3, with D possibly being TRBD1 (6 bases). Germline loops: CDR1 GTSNPN, CDR2 SVGIG (reference sequence). V lost 5 bases and J 0 bases, leaving 11 bases between the germline ends. This CDR3 region has 14 residues.

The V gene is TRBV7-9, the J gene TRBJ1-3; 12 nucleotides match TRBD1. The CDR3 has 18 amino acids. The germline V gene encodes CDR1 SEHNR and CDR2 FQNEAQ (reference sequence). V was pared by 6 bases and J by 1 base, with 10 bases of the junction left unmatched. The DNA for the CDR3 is TGTGCCAGCAGTCGGGACAGGGGGCCCAGGGGGTCTGGAAACACCATATATTTT. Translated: CASSRDRGPRGSGNTIYF.

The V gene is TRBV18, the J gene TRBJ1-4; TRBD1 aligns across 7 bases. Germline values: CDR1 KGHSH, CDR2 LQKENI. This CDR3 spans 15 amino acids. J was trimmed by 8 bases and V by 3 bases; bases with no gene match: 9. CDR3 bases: TGTGCCAGCTCACCTACCGGGACAGTTCCGGAAAAACTGTTTTTT. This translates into CASSPTGTVPEKLFF.

CDR3 in amino acids: CAWGLAGGPGGFF. The CDR3 nucleotides are TGTGCCTGGGGACTAGCGGGAGGCCCCGGGGGGTTCTTC. The chain couples TRBV30 to TRBJ2-1; 14 bases fit TRBD2. The CDR3 contains 13 residues. Germline lookup yields CDR1 GTSNPN and CDR2 SVGIG (reference sequence). The junction had 9 bases not matched to a gene; V was cut back by 5 bases and J by 15 bases.

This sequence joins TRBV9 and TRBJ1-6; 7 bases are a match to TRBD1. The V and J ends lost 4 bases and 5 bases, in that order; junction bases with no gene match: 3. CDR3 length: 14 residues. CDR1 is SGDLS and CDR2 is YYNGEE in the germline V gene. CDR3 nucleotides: TGTGCCAGCAGCTTTGGACAGGATAATTCACCCCTCCACTTT. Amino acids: CASSFGQDNSPLHF.

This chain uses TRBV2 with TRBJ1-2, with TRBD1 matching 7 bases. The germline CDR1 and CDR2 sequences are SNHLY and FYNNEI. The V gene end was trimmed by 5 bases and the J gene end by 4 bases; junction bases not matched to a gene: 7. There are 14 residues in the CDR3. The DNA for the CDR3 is TGTGCCAGCAGTCTAACAGGGGCCCCCTATGGCTACACCTTC. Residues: CASSLTGAPYGYTF.

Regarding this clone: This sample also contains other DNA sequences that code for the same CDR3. The CDR3 region has the DNA TGTGCCACCAGCAGGGCCGGGACAGGGAATGAAAAACTGTTTTTT. Its translation is CATSRAGTGNEKLFF. The rearrangement joins TRBV15 to TRBJ1-4, with 9 bases aligning to TRBD1. The CDR3 has 15 residues. Germline CDR1 is LNHNV and CDR2 is YYDKDF (reference sequence). Germline trimming cut 3 bases from V and 5 bases from J; bases unmatched to any gene: 4.